Shown below are 25 T cell receptor beta chains from a single sample sequenced in a study of T cells after yellow fever vaccination (dated by TCRdb to the late 2010s). Per the publication, the treatment or condition label means: live attenuated yellow fever vaccine strain. The method was 5' RACE. TCRdb names Illumina HiSeq 2500 as the instrument used. Using fastp trimming at Q25 and MiXCR clonotype assembly, TCRdb reanalyzed the public sequencing data and kept in-frame beta chains. One record per CDR3 amino acid sequence lists the most common genes and DNA. Present in this sample are tens of thousands of distinct CDR3 sequences, around 7.7% of which were seen just once. The leading ten clones occupy approximately 30% of the sample. The starting material was CD8+ T cells sorted from PBMCs, obtained around 10 days after the first yellow fever vaccination. The source of these receptors is a man aged 18 to 35 who received the YFV17D yellow fever vaccine.

The chain carries TRBV9 and TRBJ2-7; D gene uncertain. The CDR3 spans 10 residues. Germline V lookup: CDR1 SGDLS, CDR2 YYNGEE. V was trimmed by 4 bases and J by 7 bases, leaving 6 bases between them. The CDR3 nucleotides read TGTGCCAGCAGCCCGGGTGAGCAGTACGTC. It codes for CASSPGEQYV.

The chain employs TRBV9 and TRBJ1-1; TRBD1 agrees at 7 bases. From germline, CDR1 is SGDLS and CDR2 YYNGEE. The J segment lost 4 bases and the V segment lost 4 bases, leaving 7 bases of the junction unmatched. The CDR3 spans 14 residues. The CDR3 nucleotides read TGTGCCAGCAGCACAGGGGAGGGTGGCACTGAAGCTTTCTTT. Translating gives CASSTGEGGTEAFF.

This clonotype appeared a few times. The chain has TRBV5-6 and TRBJ1-1, with D possibly being TRBD1 (6 bases). This CDR3 has 15 residues. The germline V gene has CDR1 SGHDT and CDR2 YYEEEE. V was trimmed by 4 bases and J by 5 bases, leaving 18 bases between them. The DNA of the CDR3 is TGTGCCAGCAGCACTCCCCGAGAGGGGGTTACTGAAGCTTTCTTT. Translation: CASSTPREGVTEAFF.

This clonotype appeared a few times. This chain joins TRBV4-2 and TRBJ2-1, with TRBD2 matching 9 bases. This CDR3 region has 15 residues. Trimming took 8 bases from V and 2 from J; bases not matched to a gene: 7. CDR1 and CDR2 from the germline V gene are LGHNA and YNFKEQ. CDR3 region: CASLSGGTTYNEQFF. The CDR3 nucleotides read TGTGCCAGCTTAAGCGGGGGGACAACCTACAATGAGCAGTTCTTC.

This clonotype has a count of ten or more. The rearrangement links TRBV7-8 to TRBJ2-5; weak D call: TRBD2 (5 bases). The CDR3 totals 14 residues. The germline gives CDR1 SGHVS, CDR2 FQNEAQ. V lost 8 bases, J lost 1 base, and 14 bases lay in between. The CDR3 sequence is CASGSPGFQETQYF. In nucleotides, the CDR3 is TGTGCCAGCGGATCGCCGGGGTTCCAAGAGACCCAGTACTTC.

This clonotype has more than one count but fewer than ten. This chain joins TRBV7-6 and TRBJ1-2; perhaps TRBD1 as D (5 bases). Germline assignment: CDR1 SGHVS and CDR2 FNYEAQ. The CDR3 has 17 residues. V was shortened by 5 bases and J by 4 bases, with 23 bases between the two germline ends. CDR3 DNA: TGTGCCAGCAGCCCGGGACGGAACGTGGGGTCCAGCTATGGCTACACCTTC. Its translation is CASSPGRNVGSSYGYTF.

This clonotype was counted many times. The CDR3 region has the DNA TGTGCCAGCAGCTTAACCCCAGGAACCGGGGAGCTGTTTTTT. It translates to CASSLTPGTGELFF. The rearrangement joins TRBV7-3 to TRBJ2-2; unclear D gene. V was pared by 0 bases and J by 5 bases, with 7 bases between. The germline CDR1 and CDR2 sequences are SGHTA and FQGTGA. This CDR3 contains 14 residues. Looking up the rest from reference TRBV7-3 and TRBJ2-2 gives the full variable domain: GAGVSQTPSNKVTEKGKYVELRCDPISGHTALYWYRQSLGQGPEFLIYFQGTGAADDSGLPNDRFFAVRPEGSVSTLKIQRTERGDSAVYLCASSLTPGTGELFFGEGSRLTVL.

This chain joins TRBV7-3 and TRBJ2-1, with D possibly being TRBD2 (5 bases). This CDR3 has 15 residues. The germline V gene encodes CDR1 SGHTA and CDR2 FQGTGA. V lost 5 bases, J lost 10 bases, and 21 bases lay in between. For the CDR3, the DNA is TGTGCCAGCAGCCCAACACCCGGGATTTCCAGGGAGCAGTTCTTC. Translation: CASSPTPGISREQFF.

This clonotype was observed at least ten times. The rearrangement joins TRBV29-1 to TRBJ2-1; 7 bases align to TRBD1. Germline lookup yields CDR1 SQVTM and CDR2 ANQGSEA. The CDR3 has 13 residues. J gave up 6 bases and V 3 bases, and 5 bases lay outside the gene matches. DNA for the CDR3: TGCAGCGTTGATAGGACAGGCGGCAATGAGCAGTTCTTC. Amino acid sequence: CSVDRTGGNEQFF.

This clonotype was counted many times. The rearrangement links TRBV6-2 or TRBV6-3 to TRBJ1-1; D remains unclear. This CDR3 comprises 14 residues. Germline CDR1 MNHEY, CDR2 SVGEGT. Trimming stripped 6 bases from V and 5 bases from J, with 16 bases between. The DNA for the CDR3 is TGTGCCAGCAGCCATTGGACCGCGCGAACTGAAGCTTTCTTT. Amino acid sequence: CASSHWTARTEAFF.

Ten or more counts support this clonotype. The chain links TRBV4-1 to TRBJ2-1, with 16 bases that match TRBD2. CDR1 is MGHRA and CDR2 is YSYEKL in the germline V gene. J was trimmed by 6 bases and V by 1 base; bases with no gene match: 9. This CDR3 comprises 19 residues. The DNA for the CDR3 is TGCGCCAGCAGCCAAGGGGGTGGGACTAGCGGGGGGGCTCGCAATGAGCAGTTCTTC. This encodes CASSQGGGTSGGARNEQFF.

This clonotype has just a few counts. The V and J genes are TRBV6-2 or TRBV6-3 and TRBJ1-5; possibly TRBD1 for D (5 bases). The CDR3 runs 15 residues. V was cut by 0 bases and J by 4 bases, with 10 bases left in between. Per the germline V gene, CDR1 is MNHEY and CDR2 is SVGEGT. The CDR3 bases are TGTGCCAGCAGTTACTCCGCCAGGGTAAATCAGCCCCAGCATTTT. Its protein product is CASSYSARVNQPQHF.

Ten or more counts support this clonotype. The chain joins TRBV4-3 to TRBJ2-3; 13 nucleotides match TRBD2. CDR1 and CDR2 (germline): LGHNA, YSLEER. This CDR3 region has 16 residues. V was pared by 2 bases and J by 2 bases, with 1 base of the junction left unmatched. Here the CDR3 DNA reads TGCGCCAGCAGCCAAACTAGCGGGGGGGCCACAGATACGCAGTATTTT. It is translated as CASSQTSGGATDTQYF.

This clonotype was seen more than once but under ten times. V gene TRBV6-2 or TRBV6-3 combines with J gene TRBJ2-7; D is perhaps TRBD1 or TRBD2 (5 bases each). The CDR3 loop spans 14 amino acids. Trimming removed 0 bases at V and 2 bases at J, with 8 bases between. Per the germline V gene, CDR1 is MNHEY and CDR2 is SVGEGT. CDR3 amino acids: CASSYSSGPYEQYV. In DNA form, the CDR3 reads TGTGCCAGCAGTTACTCGTCGGGACCCTACGAGCAGTACGTC.

The chain employs TRBV11-2 and TRBJ2-2; 9 nucleotides align to TRBD1. This CDR3 is built from 17 residues. Germline CDR1 SGHAT, CDR2 FQNNGV. V trimming: 5 bases; J trimming: 5 bases; junction bases outside the gene matches: 12. This CDR3 is CASSPRDRGIWTGELFF. The CDR3, as DNA: TGTGCCAGCAGCCCCCGCGACAGGGGGATTTGGACCGGGGAGCTGTTTTTT.

This clonotype was counted at least ten times. The chain links TRBV5-1 to TRBJ1-1; TRBD1 matches at 8 bases. Germline values: CDR1 SGHRS, CDR2 YFSETQ. CDR3 size: 13 residues. After removal of 5 bases from V and 5 bases from J, the junction contained 5 bases not matched to a gene. The CDR3 DNA is TGCGCCAGCAGTGACAGGGGATGGACTGAAGCTTTCTTT. Translated: CASSDRGWTEAFF. Full variable domain (missing parts from reference TRBV5-1 and TRBJ1-1): KAGVTQTPRYLIKTRGQQVTLSCSPISGHRSVSWYQQTPGQGLQFLFEYFSETQRNKGNFPGRFSGRQFSNSRSEMNVSTLELGDSALYLCASSDRGWTEAFFGQGTRLTVV.

At least ten counts were recorded for this clonotype. This sequence joins TRBV7-2 and TRBJ2-5; 9 bases map to TRBD2. The trim removed 0 bases at V and 2 bases at J, leaving 7 bases unmatched. The CDR3 contains 17 residues. From germline, CDR1 is SGHTA and CDR2 FQGNSA. The CDR3 coding sequence is TGTGCCAGCAGCTTAGCCCCCTTAGCGGGGGTACAAGAGACCCAGTACTTC. Its protein product is CASSLAPLAGVQETQYF.

This clonotype was recorded at least ten times. The genes are TRBV29-1 and TRBJ2-1; D tentatively fits TRBD1 or TRBD2 (6 bases each). The CDR3 is 12 amino acids. Germline-derived CDR1 and CDR2 are SQVTM and ANQGSEA. Trimming pared 2 bases from V and 9 bases from J, leaving 11 bases between. CDR3 coding DNA: TGCAGCGTTGAATTGGGGGGCGGTGAGCAGTTCTTC. Translated, it gives CSVELGGGEQFF.

This clonotype was seen repeatedly, ten times or more. V is TRBV24-1 and J is TRBJ2-5, with a tentative D call TRBD2 (6 bases). V dropped 3 bases and J dropped 4 bases, with 11 bases sitting between them. Germline V gives CDR1 KGHDR, CDR2 SFDVKD. The CDR3 has 14 amino acids. DNA of the CDR3: TGTGCCACCAGTGATCGCGGGGCCCGAGAGACCCAGTACTTC. This codes for CATSDRGARETQYF.

There are many counts of this clonotype. This chain joins TRBV5-1 and TRBJ1-4, with D perhaps TRBD1 (6 bases). Germline CDR1 is SGHRS and CDR2 is YFSETQ. Trimming took off 7 bases at V and 0 bases at J, with 13 bases between the two ends. The CDR3 loop spans 15 amino acids. The CDR3 coding sequence is TGCGCCAGCGGGCGGACAGACTCAACTAATGAAAAACTGTTTTTT. It translates to CASGRTDSTNEKLFF.

Only one count was recorded for this clonotype. One base away lies a much larger clone, so this may be a sequencing read error. This chain links TRBV12-3 or TRBV12-4 with TRBJ2-3; D is unclear. The CDR3 loop spans 14 amino acids. For the CDR3, the DNA is TGTGCCAGCAGTTTAGGACCTATCACAGATATGCAGTATTTT. Residues: CASSLGPITDMQYF.

This clonotype was observed a few times. This chain joins TRBV14 and TRBJ2-7; TRBD1 matches 10 bases. Trimming at V came to 4 bases and at J to 3 bases, leaving 6 bases not matched to a gene. The V gene's germline CDR1 is SGHDN and CDR2 FVKESK. This CDR3 contains 15 residues. The DNA of the CDR3 is TGTGCCAGCAGCCCCCCGGGACAGGGGAACTACGAGCAGTACTTC. Protein: CASSPPGQGNYEQYF.

This clonotype was seen many times. The chain couples TRBV2 to TRBJ2-3; D perhaps matches TRBD2 (6 bases). The CDR3 runs 16 residues. Trimming stripped 1 base from V and 0 bases from J, with 11 bases between. CDR1 and CDR2 from the germline V gene are SNHLY and FYNNEI. Written as DNA, the CDR3 is TGTGCCAGCAGTGAAGGACGGGGGTCAAGCACAGATACGCAGTATTTT. This codes for CASSEGRGSSTDTQYF.

This clonotype came up many times. The gene calls are TRBV7-9 and TRBJ2-3; 10 positions agree with TRBD2. The CDR3 runs 15 residues. Germline assignment: CDR1 SEHNR and CDR2 FQNEAQ (reference sequence). V was pared by 2 bases and J by 3 bases, with 2 bases of the junction left unmatched. DNA of the CDR3: TGTGCCAGCAGCTTAAAACTAGCGGGGACAGATACGCAGTATTTT. Translating gives CASSLKLAGTDTQYF.

This clonotype has at least ten counts. V and J are TRBV7-6 and TRBJ2-5; 10 bases map to TRBD1. The J segment lost 4 bases and the V segment lost 8 bases, leaving 10 bases of the junction unmatched. The CDR3 extends over 15 amino acids. The germline gives CDR1 SGHVS, CDR2 FNYEAQ. CDR3 in amino acids: CASLRRDRGGETQYF. The CDR3 DNA sequence: TGTGCCAGCTTGAGGCGGGACAGGGGAGGAGAGACCCAGTACTTC.